The 25 T cell receptor beta chains in this list originate from one sample, sequenced in a study of T cells in Graves' hyperthyroidism and ophthalmopathy. RNA transcripts were the template for amplifying TCR beta CDR3 regions. The HTBI primer set drove a first-round RT-PCR of the TCR CDR3. TCRdb recomputed calls from the multiplex PCR reads with MiXCR, one row per CDR3 protein. The profile shows about 300,000 distinct CDR3 sequences, around 17% of them singletons. Sequencing was carried out using blood. The receptors were sampled from a man aged 30 to 45 with Graves' hyperthyroidism.

The chain uses TRBV19 and TRBJ1-5; TRBD1 matches 8 bases. The CDR3 sequence is 14 residues long. CDR1 and CDR2 from the germline V gene are LNHDA and SQIVND (reference sequence). Trimming at V came to 7 bases and at J to 6 bases, leaving 8 bases not matched to a gene. The CDR3 DNA sequence: TGTGCCAGTAACGACAGGGGAATAGGTCAGCCCCAGCATTTT. This codes for CASNDRGIGQPQHF.

This clonotype was counted ten times or more. As DNA, the CDR3 is TGTGCCAGCTCATACAGCGCTGCTAACTATGGCTACACCTTC. Translation: CASSYSAANYGYTF. This chain links TRBV18 with TRBJ1-2; D gene unclear. Germline lookup yields CDR1 KGHSH and CDR2 LQKENI. The CDR3 runs 14 residues. Trimming shortened V by 5 bases and J by 0 bases, and 10 bases separated the two germline ends.

This clonotype was found a few times. CDR3 coding DNA: TGTGCCAGTCACTCCGCCTTTACGGGGAACACCGGGGAGCTGTTTTTT. It yields the protein CASHSAFTGNTGELFF. The chain uses TRBV6-1 and TRBJ2-2; D is undetermined. The germline V gene has CDR1 MNHNS and CDR2 SASEGT. Deletions cut 9 bases from V and 1 base from J, with 18 bases between. The CDR3 is 16 residues long.

The chain employs TRBV7-9 and TRBJ2-5; perhaps TRBD1 as D (6 bases). V lost 7 bases to trimming and J lost 5 bases, with 20 bases between them. This CDR3 is 15 amino acids long. CDR1 is SEHNR and CDR2 is FQNEAQ in the germline V gene (reference sequence). CDR3 nucleotides: TGTGCCAGCACTATCCCTAGGGGGATCCAGGAGACCCAGTACTTC. Protein sequence: CASTIPRGIQETQYF.

This clonotype was picked up a small number of times. The chain joins TRBV6-5 to TRBJ2-2, with 7 bases lining up with TRBD2. Trimming cost V 0 bases and J 5 bases; bases outside gene matches: 9. Germline lookup yields CDR1 MNHEY and CDR2 SVGAGI. CDR3 size: 17 residues. In nucleotides, the CDR3 is TGTGCCAGCAGTTACTCACAATTGGGAGGGTATACCGGGGAGCTGTTTTTT. It codes for CASSYSQLGGYTGELFF.

This chain connects TRBV30 to TRBJ1-6; unclear D gene. Trimming took off 4 bases at V and 0 bases at J, with 13 bases between the two ends. CDR1 GTSNPN and CDR2 SVGIG come from the germline V gene (reference sequence). The CDR3 consists of 16 residues. CDR3 protein: CAWTREGGSYNSPLHF. In DNA, the CDR3 is TGTGCCTGGACACGCGAGGGAGGCTCCTATAATTCACCCCTCCACTTT.

This clonotype was detected many times. The chain employs TRBV12-3 or TRBV12-4 and TRBJ2-7; TRBD1 agrees at 8 bases. Trimming took 5 bases from V and 1 from J; bases not matched to a gene: 7. CDR3 length: 15 residues. The chain's CDR3 is CASSATGTGSYEQYF. The DNA for the CDR3 is TGTGCCAGCAGTGCGACCGGGACAGGATCCTACGAGCAGTACTTC.

The J gene is TRBJ2-5, the V gene TRBV7-9; possible D gene TRBD1, 6 bases. This CDR3 is built from 16 residues. Looked up from germline, CDR1 is SEHNR and CDR2 is FQNEAQ (reference sequence). Trimming stripped 5 bases from V and 2 bases from J, with 18 bases between. CDR3 DNA: TGTGCCAGCAGCCATCCAAGGGGGTCCCGTCAAGAGACCCAGTACTTC. This translates into CASSHPRGSRQETQYF.

This clonotype was found many times. This chain links TRBV3-1 with TRBJ1-1, with D unclear. The CDR3 spans 13 residues. V gave up 1 base and J gave up 11 bases, with 14 bases separating them. CDR1 is LGHDT, CDR2 YNNKEL, per germline (reference sequence). As DNA, the CDR3 is TGTGCCAGCAGCCAAGGTTTGAGTGGTACGGCTTTCTTT. As protein: CASSQGLSGTAFF.

This chain links TRBV4-2 with TRBJ2-7; D remains unclear. Trimming removed 4 bases at V and 0 bases at J, with 13 bases between. The CDR3 runs to 15 residues. Germline values: CDR1 LGHNA, CDR2 YNFKEQ. The CDR3 loop reads CASSLEGVLSYEQYF. The CDR3 coding sequence is TGTGCCAGCAGCCTAGAAGGAGTCCTCTCCTACGAGCAGTACTTC.

This rearrangement joins TRBV19 to TRBJ2-1; the match to TRBD1 covers 8 bases. The germline V gene encodes CDR1 LNHDA and CDR2 SQIVND (reference sequence). V lost 5 bases to trimming and J lost 2 bases; unmatched junction nucleotides: 8. This CDR3 has 16 residues. This CDR3 is CASSSPPGQAYNEQFF. The CDR3 DNA reads TGTGCCAGTAGTTCACCGCCGGGACAGGCCTACAATGAGCAGTTCTTC.

In this sample, this clonotype turned up many times. One junction end does not reproduce the germline sequence, and a read error may be involved. The rearrangement links TRBV12-3 or TRBV12-4 to TRBJ2-5; TRBD1 is a possible D gene (6 bases). The CDR3 loop spans 11 amino acids. DNA for the CDR3: TGTGCCAGCAGCCTTGCAGGGGATAGGGACTTC. This codes for CASSLAGDRDF.

This clonotype has only a few counts. The chain employs TRBV5-1 and TRBJ2-2; 11 bases line up with TRBD2. The J segment lost 3 bases and the V segment lost 4 bases, leaving 5 bases of the junction unmatched. The CDR3 loop spans 16 amino acids. Germline assignment: CDR1 SGHRS and CDR2 YFSETQ. CDR3 region: CASSRLAGGDTGELFF. The CDR3 DNA follows: TGCGCCAGCAGCCGGCTAGCGGGAGGCGACACCGGGGAGCTGTTTTTT.

V gene TRBV20-1 combines with J gene TRBJ2-7, with a tentative D call TRBD2 (5 bases). V lost 3 bases, J lost 4 bases, and 10 bases lay in between. This CDR3 is 12 amino acids long. The germline V gene encodes CDR1 DFQATT and CDR2 SNEGSKA (reference sequence). The CDR3 DNA reads TGCAGTGCTAGCCGGTGGGAGTACGAGCAGTACTTC. It codes for CSASRWEYEQYF.

This clonotype was observed a handful of times. The chain joins TRBV5-6 to TRBJ2-1, with TRBD2 identical over 8 bases. V shed 2 bases and J 4 bases; nucleotides not matched to a gene: 5. The CDR3 spans 15 residues. Germline CDR1 and CDR2: SGHDT and YYEEEE. The CDR3 DNA reads as TGTGCCAGCAGCTTCGAGCGGGAGTCTTACAATGAGCAGTTCTTC. Protein: CASSFERESYNEQFF.

This clonotype came up many times. V and J are TRBV28 and TRBJ2-3; 11 nucleotides agree with TRBD2. CDR3 length: 19 amino acids. Trimming cost V 3 bases and J 4 bases; bases outside gene matches: 15. The V gene's germline CDR1 is MDHEN and CDR2 SYDVKM. CDR3 residues: CASSFPQTNSGRGADTQYF. CDR3 in DNA: TGTGCCAGCAGTTTTCCCCAGACCAATAGCGGGAGGGGGGCAGATACGCAGTATTTT.

The table lists this clonotype with many counts. The gene calls are TRBV2 and TRBJ2-2; possibly TRBD1 or TRBD2 for D (5 bases each). This CDR3 region has 14 residues. From germline, CDR1 is SNHLY and CDR2 FYNNEI. V was cut by 5 bases and J by 6 bases, with 13 bases left in between. The CDR3 sequence is CASSPVRGAGELFF. The CDR3 coding sequence is TGTGCCAGCAGTCCAGTCAGAGGGGCCGGGGAGCTGTTTTTT.

This clonotype has a count of ten or more. This chain connects TRBV11-2 to TRBJ2-1; 7 bases match TRBD2. The CDR3 is made up of 13 amino acids. Trimming at V came to 4 bases and at J to 9 bases, leaving 6 bases not matched to a gene. Germline V gives CDR1 SGHAT, CDR2 FQNNGV. CDR3 residues: CASSSKLASEQFF. As DNA, the CDR3 is TGTGCCAGCAGCTCGAAACTAGCGAGTGAGCAGTTCTTC.

For this clonotype: Relative to the germline gene, one junction end is altered; a read error may explain this. This rearrangement joins TRBV7-8 to TRBJ1-1; no definite D call. Germline lookup yields CDR1 SGHVS and CDR2 FQNEAQ. The CDR3 has 12 residues. DNA for the CDR3: TGTGCCGGCAGCTTAGGGAACACTGAAGCTTTCTTT. The encoded protein is CAGSLGNTEAFF.

The J gene is TRBJ2-3, the V gene TRBV27; D might be TRBD1 or TRBD2, each matching 6 bases. The CDR3 sequence is 16 residues long. The germline V gene has CDR1 MNHEY and CDR2 SMNVEV (reference sequence). V lost 6 bases to trimming and J lost 2 bases, with 18 bases between them. The DNA for the CDR3 is TGTGCCAGCAGCCCCCGTAGAAGGGGGGTCACAGATACGCAGTATTTT. It encodes CASSPRRRGVTDTQYF.

This chain uses TRBV20-1 with TRBJ2-1, with 8 bases identical to TRBD2. Trimming removed 4 bases from V and 7 bases from J; junction bases left unmatched: 3. Germline-derived CDR1 and CDR2 are DFQATT and SNEGSKA (reference sequence). The CDR3 has 12 amino acids. The CDR3 here is CSAKGGRNEQFF. CDR3 nucleotides: TGCAGTGCTAAGGGCGGGAGGAATGAGCAGTTCTTC.

In this sample, this clonotype turned up many times. This chain joins TRBV7-8 and TRBJ1-5; D is ambiguous. Germline CDR1 reads SGHVS; CDR2 reads FQNEAQ. This CDR3 has 16 amino acids. Between the trimmed V and J ends, which lost 5 bases and 0 bases, there was a span of 14 bases. CDR3 amino acids: CASSPRAVYSNQPQHF. For the CDR3, the DNA is TGTGCCAGCAGCCCCCGCGCAGTCTATAGCAATCAGCCCCAGCATTTT.

The gene calls are TRBV4-2 and TRBJ1-1; D remains unclear. There are 16 residues in the CDR3. Trimming left V 1 base short and J 1 base short, with 13 bases between. Germline V gives CDR1 LGHNA, CDR2 YNFKEQ. CDR3 coding DNA: TGTGCCAGCAGCCAAGTCGGAAGGGCAGGGAACACTGAAGCTTTCTTT. Amino acid sequence: CASSQVGRAGNTEAFF.

The chain joins TRBV5-1 to TRBJ2-1; 10 bases line up with TRBD2. The CDR3 is made up of 15 amino acids. The germline V gene encodes CDR1 SGHRS and CDR2 YFSETQ. V was pared by 2 bases and J by 8 bases, with 7 bases of the junction left unmatched. The CDR3 DNA is TGCGCCAGCAGCTTTGTCCAGCGGGAGGGGGATGAGCAGTTCTTC. Protein sequence: CASSFVQREGDEQFF.

This chain joins TRBV7-9 and TRBJ2-7; possible D gene TRBD2, 6 bases. Germline assignment: CDR1 SEHNR and CDR2 FQNEAQ (reference sequence). Trimming left V 3 bases short and J 7 bases short, with 22 bases between. The CDR3 loop spans 16 amino acids. CDR3 loop: CASSLGRTAMRWEQYF. CDR3 DNA sequence: TGTGCCAGCAGCTTGGGGAGGACGGCCATGAGATGGGAGCAGTACTTC.